This TCR beta chain was identified during a study of T cell changes during pregnancy in multiple sclerosis. The method was immunoSEQ multiplex PCR; TCRdb's version includes in-frame clones alone and lacks a portion of them. The profile covers fewer than 50,000 clones, with approximately 92% appearing a single time and just over 5.5% taken by the ten largest. Germline CDR1 is LNHNV and CDR2 is YYDKDF (reference sequence). V lost 0 bases, J lost 1 base, and 12 bases lay in between. The CDR3 has 17 residues. This chain uses TRBV15 with TRBJ2-2; maybe TRBD1 (6 bases). The specimen comprised CD8+ T cells from peripheral blood mononuclear cells, sampled in the third trimester of pregnancy. The TCR comes from a female donor with multiple sclerosis, enrolled in a pregnancy study. CDR3 DNA: TGTGCCACCAGCAGAGATATCGAGACAGGGAACACCGGGGAGCTGTTTTTT. This gives the protein CATSRDIETGNTGELFF.